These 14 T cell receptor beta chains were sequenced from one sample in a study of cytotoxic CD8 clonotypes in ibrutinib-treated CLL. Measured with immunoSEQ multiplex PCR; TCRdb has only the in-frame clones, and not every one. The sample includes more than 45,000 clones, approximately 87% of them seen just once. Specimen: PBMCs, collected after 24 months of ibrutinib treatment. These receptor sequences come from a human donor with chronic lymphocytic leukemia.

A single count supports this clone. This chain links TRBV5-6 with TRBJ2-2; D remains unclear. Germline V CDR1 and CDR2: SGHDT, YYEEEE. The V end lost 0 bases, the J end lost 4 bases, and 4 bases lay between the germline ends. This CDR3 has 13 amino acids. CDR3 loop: CASSLAPTGELFF. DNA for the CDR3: TGTGCCAGCAGCTTGGCGCCCACCGGGGAGCTGTTTTTT. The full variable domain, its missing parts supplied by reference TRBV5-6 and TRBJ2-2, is DAGVTQSPTHLIKTRGQQVTLRCSPKSGHDTVSWYQQALGQGPQFIFQYYEEEERQRGNFPDRFSGHQFPNYSSELNVNALLLGDSALYLCASSLAPTGELFFGEGSRLTVL.

As DNA, the CDR3 is TGCAGCGTTGATCGGGACGCCACGGATACGCAGTATTTT. It translates to CSVDRDATDTQYF. The chain has TRBV29-1 and TRBJ2-3; D may match TRBD1 or TRBD2 (5 bases each). Trimming took 3 bases from V and 6 from J, leaving 13 bases between them. CDR3 length: 13 residues. From germline, CDR1 is SQVTM and CDR2 ANQGSEA.

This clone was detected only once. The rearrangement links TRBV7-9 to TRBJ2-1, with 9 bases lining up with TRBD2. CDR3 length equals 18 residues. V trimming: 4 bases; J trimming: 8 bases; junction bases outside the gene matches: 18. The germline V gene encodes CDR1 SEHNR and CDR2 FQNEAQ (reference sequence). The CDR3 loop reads CASSSSRPGGGRVHEQFF. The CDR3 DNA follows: TGTGCCAGCAGCTCTAGCCGCCCGGGGGGCGGGAGGGTCCATGAGCAGTTCTTC.

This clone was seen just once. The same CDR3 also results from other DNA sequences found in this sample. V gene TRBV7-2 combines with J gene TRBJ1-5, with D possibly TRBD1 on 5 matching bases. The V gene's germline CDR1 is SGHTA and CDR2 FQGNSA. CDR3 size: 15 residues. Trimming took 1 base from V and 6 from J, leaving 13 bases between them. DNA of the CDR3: TGTGCCAGCAGCTTAGGGGGCGGGGGGTCTCAGCCCCAGCATTTT. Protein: CASSLGGGGSQPQHF.

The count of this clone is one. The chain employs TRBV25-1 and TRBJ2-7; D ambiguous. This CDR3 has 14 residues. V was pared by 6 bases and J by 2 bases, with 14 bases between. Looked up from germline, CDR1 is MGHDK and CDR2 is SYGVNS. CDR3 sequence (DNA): TGTGCCAGCAGCCCAACCGACGGAGCCTACGAGCAGTACTTC. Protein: CASSPTDGAYEQYF.

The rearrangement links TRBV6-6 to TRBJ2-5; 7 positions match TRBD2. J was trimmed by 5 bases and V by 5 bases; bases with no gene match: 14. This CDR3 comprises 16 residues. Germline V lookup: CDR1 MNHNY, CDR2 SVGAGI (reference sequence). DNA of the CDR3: TGTGCCAGCAGTCAAAACGGCGCGGGAGTCGGGGAGACCCAGTACTTC. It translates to CASSQNGAGVGETQYF.

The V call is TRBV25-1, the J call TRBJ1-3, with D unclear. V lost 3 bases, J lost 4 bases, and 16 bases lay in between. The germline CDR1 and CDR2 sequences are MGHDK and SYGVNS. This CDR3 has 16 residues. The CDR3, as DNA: TGTGCCAGCAGTGAGCACAGAGATAATCGCGGAAACACCATATATTTT. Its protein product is CASSEHRDNRGNTIYF.

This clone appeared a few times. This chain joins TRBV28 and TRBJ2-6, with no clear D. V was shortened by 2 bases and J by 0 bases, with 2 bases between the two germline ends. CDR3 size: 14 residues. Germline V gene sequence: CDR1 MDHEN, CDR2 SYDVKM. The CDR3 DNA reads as TGTGCCAGCAGTTTAAACTCTGGGGCCAACGTCCTGACTTTC. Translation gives CASSLNSGANVLTF. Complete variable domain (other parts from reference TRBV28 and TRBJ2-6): DVKVTQSSRYLVKRTGEKVFLECVQDMDHENMFWYRQDPGLGLRLIYFSYDVKMKEKGDIPEGYSVSREKKERFSLILESASTNQTSMYLCASSLNSGANVLTFGAGSRLTVL.

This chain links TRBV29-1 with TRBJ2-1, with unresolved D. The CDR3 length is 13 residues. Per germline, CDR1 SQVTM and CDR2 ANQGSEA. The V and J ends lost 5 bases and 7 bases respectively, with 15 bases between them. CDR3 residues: CSVSQASRNEQFF. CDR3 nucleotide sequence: TGCAGCGTTTCCCAGGCTTCCCGGAATGAGCAGTTCTTC.

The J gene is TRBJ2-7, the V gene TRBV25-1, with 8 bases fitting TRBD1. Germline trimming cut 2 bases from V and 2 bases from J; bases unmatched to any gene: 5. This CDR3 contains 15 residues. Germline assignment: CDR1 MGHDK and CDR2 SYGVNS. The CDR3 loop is CASSERGTGAYEQYF. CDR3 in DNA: TGTGCCAGCAGTGAAAGGGGGACAGGAGCCTACGAGCAGTACTTC.

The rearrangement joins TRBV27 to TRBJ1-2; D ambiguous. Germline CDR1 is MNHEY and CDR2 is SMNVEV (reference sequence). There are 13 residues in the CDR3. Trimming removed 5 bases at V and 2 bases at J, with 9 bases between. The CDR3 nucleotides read TGTGCCAGCAGTACCTCGTCGAACTATGGCTACACCTTC. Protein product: CASSTSSNYGYTF.

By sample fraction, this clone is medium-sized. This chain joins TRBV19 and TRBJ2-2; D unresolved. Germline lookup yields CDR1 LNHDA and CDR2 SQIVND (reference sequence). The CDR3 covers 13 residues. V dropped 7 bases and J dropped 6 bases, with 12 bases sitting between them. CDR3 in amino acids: CASKKRSPGELFF. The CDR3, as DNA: TGTGCCAGTAAGAAACGGTCCCCCGGGGAGCTGTTTTTT.

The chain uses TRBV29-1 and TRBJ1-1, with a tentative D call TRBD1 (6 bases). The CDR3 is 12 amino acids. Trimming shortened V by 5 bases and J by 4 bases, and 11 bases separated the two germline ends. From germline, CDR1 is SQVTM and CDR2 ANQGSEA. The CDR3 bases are TGCAGCGTTCCCAAGACAGGCACTGAAGCTTTCTTT. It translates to CSVPKTGTEAFF.

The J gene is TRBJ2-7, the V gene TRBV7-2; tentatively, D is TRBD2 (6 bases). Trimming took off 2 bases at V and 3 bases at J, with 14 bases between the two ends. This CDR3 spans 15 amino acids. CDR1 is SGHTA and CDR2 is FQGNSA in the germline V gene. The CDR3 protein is CASSLSPGLSYEQYF. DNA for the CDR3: TGTGCCAGCAGCTTATCTCCGGGACTGAGCTACGAGCAGTACTTC.